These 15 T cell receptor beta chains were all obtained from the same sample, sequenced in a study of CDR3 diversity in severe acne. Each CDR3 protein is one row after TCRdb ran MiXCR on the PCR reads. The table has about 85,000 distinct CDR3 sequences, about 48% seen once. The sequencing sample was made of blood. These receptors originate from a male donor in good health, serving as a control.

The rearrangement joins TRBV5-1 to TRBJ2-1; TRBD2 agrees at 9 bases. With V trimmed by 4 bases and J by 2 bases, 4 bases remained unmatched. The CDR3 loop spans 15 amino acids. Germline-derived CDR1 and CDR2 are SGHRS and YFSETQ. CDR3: CASSLTSGPYNEQFF. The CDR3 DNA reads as TGCGCCAGCAGCCTAACTAGCGGGCCCTACAATGAGCAGTTCTTC. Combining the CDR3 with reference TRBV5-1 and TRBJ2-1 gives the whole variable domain KAGVTQTPRYLIKTRGQQVTLSCSPISGHRSVSWYQQTPGQGLQFLFEYFSETQRNKGNFPGRFSGRQFSNSRSEMNVSTLELGDSALYLCASSLTSGPYNEQFFGPGTRLTVL.

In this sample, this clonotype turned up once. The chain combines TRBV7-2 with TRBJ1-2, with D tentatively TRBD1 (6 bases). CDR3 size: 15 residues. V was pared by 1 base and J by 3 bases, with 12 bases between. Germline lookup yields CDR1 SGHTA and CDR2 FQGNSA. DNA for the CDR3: TGTGCCAGCAGCTTAGACTGGGGGGCGGACTATGGCTACACCTTC. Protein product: CASSLDWGADYGYTF.

DNA of the CDR3: TGTGCCAGCAGTTACGCTCGGAGCACTGAAGCTTTCTTT. Translation gives CASSYARSTEAFF. V and J are TRBV6-5 and TRBJ1-1; no clear D. The CDR3 extends over 13 amino acids. Trimming removed 2 bases at V and 4 bases at J, with 8 bases between. Germline V gene data show CDR1 as MNHEY and CDR2 as SVGAGI.

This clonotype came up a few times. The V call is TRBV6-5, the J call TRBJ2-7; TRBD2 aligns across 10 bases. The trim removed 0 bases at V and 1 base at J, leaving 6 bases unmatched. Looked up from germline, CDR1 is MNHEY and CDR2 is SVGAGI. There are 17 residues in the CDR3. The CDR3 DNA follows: TGTGCCAGCAGTTACTCTGGACTAGCGGCCTCTTCCTACGAGCAGTACTTC. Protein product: CASSYSGLAASSYEQYF.

The CDR3, as DNA: TGCAGTGCTACCACAGGGAATTCTCCCTATAGCAATCAGCCCCAGCATTTT. As protein: CSATTGNSPYSNQPQHF. This rearrangement joins TRBV20-1 to TRBJ1-5; D possibly corresponds to TRBD1 (6 bases). V was cut by 4 bases and J by 0 bases, with 19 bases left in between. The CDR3 totals 17 residues. CDR1 DFQATT and CDR2 SNEGSKA come from the germline V gene (reference sequence).

CDR3 region: CASSYMLAGAIDTQYF. CDR3 nucleotides: TGTGCCAGCAGTTACATGCTAGCGGGAGCGATAGATACGCAGTATTTT. V is TRBV6-5 and J is TRBJ2-3; TRBD2 matches at 10 bases. In germline, CDR1 is MNHEY, CDR2 SVGAGI. This CDR3 comprises 16 residues. V shed 2 bases and J 5 bases; nucleotides not matched to a gene: 7.

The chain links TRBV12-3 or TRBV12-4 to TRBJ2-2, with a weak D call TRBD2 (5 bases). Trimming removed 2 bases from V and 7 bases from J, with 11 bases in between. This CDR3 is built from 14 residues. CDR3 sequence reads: CASSLNEGDGELFF. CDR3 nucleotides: TGTGCCAGCAGTTTAAATGAGGGAGACGGGGAGCTGTTTTTT.

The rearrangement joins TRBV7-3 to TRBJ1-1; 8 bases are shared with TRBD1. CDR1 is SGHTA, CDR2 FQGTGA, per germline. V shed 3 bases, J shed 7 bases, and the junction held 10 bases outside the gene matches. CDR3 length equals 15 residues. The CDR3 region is CASSFQGASYNEAFF. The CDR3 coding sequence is TGTGCCAGCAGCTTTCAGGGGGCGTCGTACAATGAAGCTTTCTTT.

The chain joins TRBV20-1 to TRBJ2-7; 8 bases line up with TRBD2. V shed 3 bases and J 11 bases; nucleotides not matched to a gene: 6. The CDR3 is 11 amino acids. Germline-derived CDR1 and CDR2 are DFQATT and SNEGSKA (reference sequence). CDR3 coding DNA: TGCAGTGCTAGTCTCGGTAGCGGGGAGTACTTC. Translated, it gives CSASLGSGEYF.

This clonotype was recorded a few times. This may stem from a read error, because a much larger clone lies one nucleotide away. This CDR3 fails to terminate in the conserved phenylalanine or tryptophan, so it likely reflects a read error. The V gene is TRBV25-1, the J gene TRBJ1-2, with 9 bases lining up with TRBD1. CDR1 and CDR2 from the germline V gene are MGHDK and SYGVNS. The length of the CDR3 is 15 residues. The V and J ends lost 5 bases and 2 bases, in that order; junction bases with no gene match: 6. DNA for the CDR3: TGTGCCAGCAGTCGGCTGGGGACAGGGAACTATGGCTACACCTCC. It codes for CASSRLGTGNYGYTS.

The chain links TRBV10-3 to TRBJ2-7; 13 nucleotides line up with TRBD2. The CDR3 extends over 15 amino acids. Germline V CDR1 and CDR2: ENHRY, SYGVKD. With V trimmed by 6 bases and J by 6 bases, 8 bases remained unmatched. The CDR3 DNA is TGTGCCATCAGACAAGGACTAGCGGGAGAGGGCGAGCAGTACTTC. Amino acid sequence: CAIRQGLAGEGEQYF.

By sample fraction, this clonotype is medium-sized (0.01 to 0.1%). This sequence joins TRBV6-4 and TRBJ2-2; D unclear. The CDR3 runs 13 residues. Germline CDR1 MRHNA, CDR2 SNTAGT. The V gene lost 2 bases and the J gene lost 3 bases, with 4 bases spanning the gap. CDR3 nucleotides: TGTGCCAGCAGTGACGCGGACACCGGGGAGCTGTTTTTT. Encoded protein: CASSDADTGELFF.

The CDR3 here is CASRSRDRNSPLHF. The CDR3 DNA is TGTGCCAGCAGAAGCCGGGACAGAAATTCACCCCTCCACTTT. This chain joins TRBV2 and TRBJ1-6, with 7 positions matching TRBD1. CDR1 and CDR2 from the germline V gene are SNHLY and FYNNEI. The V gene end was trimmed by 6 bases and the J gene end by 7 bases; junction bases not matched to a gene: 6. This CDR3 spans 14 amino acids.

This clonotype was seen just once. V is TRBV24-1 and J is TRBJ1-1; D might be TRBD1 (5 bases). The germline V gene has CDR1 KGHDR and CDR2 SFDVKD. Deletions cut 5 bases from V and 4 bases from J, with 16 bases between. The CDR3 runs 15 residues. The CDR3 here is CATSASRVGGTEAFF. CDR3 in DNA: TGTGCCACCAGTGCTTCCAGGGTCGGGGGCACTGAAGCTTTCTTT.

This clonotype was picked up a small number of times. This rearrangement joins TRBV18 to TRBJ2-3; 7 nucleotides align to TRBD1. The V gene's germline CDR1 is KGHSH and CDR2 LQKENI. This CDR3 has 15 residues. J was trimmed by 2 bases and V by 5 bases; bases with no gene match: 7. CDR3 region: CASSSPTGPTDTQYF. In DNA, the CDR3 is TGTGCCAGCTCATCCCCGACAGGGCCCACAGATACGCAGTATTTT.